These 29 T cell receptor beta chains came from one sample sequenced in a study of OX40 agonist ivuxolimab in advanced cancers. Assay used: immunoSEQ multiplex PCR; TCRdb lists only in-frame clones, some missing. The sample records some 70,000 clones, approximately 89% being singletons. This specimen was CD4+ or CD8+ T cells sorted from blood, taken in a trial of the OX40 agonist ivuxolimab. The receptors shown here come from an adult with an advanced solid tumor such as melanoma, head and neck, liver or kidney cancer.

The rearrangement joins TRBV6-1 to TRBJ2-1; TRBD1 aligns across 8 bases. CDR3 size: 15 residues. Germline V CDR1 and CDR2: MNHNS, SASEGT. Losses at the gene ends were 6 bases for V and 0 bases for J; bases not matched to a gene: 4. The CDR3 DNA follows: TGTGCCAGCAGACGACAGGGGCGCTCCTACAATGAGCAGTTCTTC. Translated, it gives CASRRQGRSYNEQFF.

The chain uses TRBV2 and TRBJ2-2; D may match TRBD1 or TRBD2 (6 bases each). Looked up from germline, CDR1 is SNHLY and CDR2 is FYNNEI. The CDR3 extends over 14 amino acids. V lost 4 bases and J lost 6, with 12 bases in between. CDR3 residues: CASSGPRGAGELFF. In nucleotides, the CDR3 is TGTGCCAGCAGTGGCCCGAGGGGGGCCGGGGAGCTGTTTTTT.

The chain couples TRBV7-9 to TRBJ2-1; the D gene is possibly TRBD1 (6 bases). The CDR3 covers 15 residues. CDR1 is SEHNR and CDR2 is FQNEAQ in the germline V gene (reference sequence). V gave up 5 bases and J gave up 4 bases, with 15 bases separating them. Written as DNA, the CDR3 is TGTGCCAGCAGCCCCCCAGGGGCCCAATACAATGAGCAGTTCTTC. It encodes CASSPPGAQYNEQFF.

V gene TRBV6-1 combines with J gene TRBJ2-7; the match to TRBD1 covers 7 bases. Germline lookup yields CDR1 MNHNS and CDR2 SASEGT. V shed 6 bases and J 3 bases; nucleotides not matched to a gene: 11. This CDR3 is 15 amino acids long. The CDR3 spells CASRIQGTRNYEQYF. The DNA of the CDR3 is TGTGCCAGCAGGATACAGGGGACCCGGAACTACGAGCAGTACTTC.

This clone was recorded a few times. This chain joins TRBV18 and TRBJ1-1, with no clear D. Germline loops: CDR1 KGHSH, CDR2 LQKENI. With 8 bases removed from V and 0 bases from J, the gap between germline ends came to 7 bases. This CDR3 is 12 amino acids long. The CDR3: CASRSMNTEAFF. Here the CDR3 DNA reads TGTGCCAGCCGATCCATGAACACTGAAGCTTTCTTT. Full variable domain (missing parts from reference TRBV18 and TRBJ1-1): NAGVMQNPRHLVRRRGQEARLRCSPMKGHSHVYWYRQLPEEGLKFMVYLQKENIIDESGMPKERFSAEFPKEGPSILRIQQVVRGDSAAYFCASRSMNTEAFFGQGTRLTVV.

The J gene is TRBJ2-3, the V gene TRBV6-1; D gene unclear. V lost 4 bases and J 0 bases, leaving 5 bases between the germline ends. CDR3 size: 13 residues. Germline CDR1 and CDR2: MNHNS and SASEGT. CDR3 amino acids: CASSAGSTDTQYF. CDR3 coding DNA: TGTGCCAGCAGTGCCGGGAGCACAGATACGCAGTATTTT.

This chain uses TRBV5-5 with TRBJ2-5; D gene unclear. V shed 4 bases and J shed 5 bases, with 15 bases lying between them. This CDR3 contains 14 residues. CDR1 and CDR2 from the germline V gene are SGHKS and YYEKEE (reference sequence). The CDR3 protein is CASSLNRPSETQYF. The DNA of the CDR3 is TGTGCCAGCAGCCTAAACCGACCGAGCGAGACCCAGTACTTC.

The genes are TRBV6-1 and TRBJ2-1, with 7 bases fitting TRBD2. V shed 7 bases and J 6 bases; nucleotides not matched to a gene: 12. CDR3 length equals 15 residues. CDR1 MNHNS and CDR2 SASEGT come from the germline V gene. The CDR3 DNA follows: TGTGCCAGCACCCTTGGGGGGGGTTTCGGCAATGAGCAGTTCTTC. This translates into CASTLGGGFGNEQFF.

The chain joins TRBV5-1 to TRBJ2-2; D unclear. Looked up from germline, CDR1 is SGHRS and CDR2 is YFSETQ. V was pared by 0 bases and J by 0 bases, with 6 bases between. This CDR3 is 15 amino acids long. The CDR3 loop reads CASSLGRTNTGELFF. CDR3 DNA: TGCGCCAGCAGCTTGGGCAGGACGAACACCGGGGAGCTGTTTTTT. Full variable domain (remainder filled in from reference TRBV5-1 and TRBJ2-2): KAGVTQTPRYLIKTRGQQVTLSCSPISGHRSVSWYQQTPGQGLQFLFEYFSETQRNKGNFPGRFSGRQFSNSRSEMNVSTLELGDSALYLCASSLGRTNTGELFFGEGSRLTVL.

The rearrangement joins TRBV10-1 to TRBJ2-1; tentatively, D is TRBD1 (5 bases). The germline CDR1 and CDR2 sequences are WNHNN and SYGVQD (reference sequence). The length of the CDR3 is 14 residues. V lost 0 bases and J lost 7, with 10 bases in between. The CDR3 here is CASSESAGSNEQFF. The CDR3 region has the DNA TGCGCCAGCAGTGAGTCAGCAGGGTCGAATGAGCAGTTCTTC.

This rearrangement joins TRBV6-6 to TRBJ1-2; 9 nucleotides agree with TRBD1. The germline gives CDR1 MNHNY, CDR2 SVGAGI (reference sequence). The CDR3 is 16 residues long. J lost 4 bases, V lost 8 bases, and 14 bases had no gene match. CDR3 nucleotide sequence: TGTGCCAGCTCCGGGACAGGGAACTGGATAGGCTATGGCTACACCTTC. It is translated as CASSGTGNWIGYGYTF.

In DNA form, the CDR3 reads TGTGCCAGCAGCTCAGGTACGGGAGAAAACACTGAAGCTTTCTTT. This codes for CASSSGTGENTEAFF. The chain employs TRBV11-3 and TRBJ1-1; D is uncertain. CDR3 length equals 15 residues. Germline loops: CDR1 SGHNT, CDR2 YENEEA. The V gene lost 4 bases and the J gene lost 2 bases, with 14 bases spanning the gap.

The chain carries TRBV18 and TRBJ1-4, with TRBD1 identical over 8 bases. V was clipped by 6 bases and J by 3 bases; unmatched bases: 6. This CDR3 spans 15 amino acids. Germline loops: CDR1 KGHSH, CDR2 LQKENI. The CDR3: CASSRGQGPNEKLFF. CDR3 in DNA: TGTGCCAGCTCGCGTGGACAGGGCCCTAATGAAAAACTGTTTTTT.

The rearrangement links TRBV7-8 to TRBJ2-1; D perhaps matches TRBD2 (7 bases). V was trimmed by 7 bases and J by 1 base, leaving 17 bases between them. The CDR3 contains 16 residues. The germline V gene encodes CDR1 SGHVS and CDR2 FQNEAQ. CDR3 loop: CASTLWGGASYNEQFF. DNA for the CDR3: TGTGCCAGCACCCTATGGGGGGGGGCATCCTACAATGAGCAGTTCTTC.

The J gene is TRBJ2-3, the V gene TRBV5-6; 8 positions match TRBD1. This CDR3 has 15 residues. Germline assignment: CDR1 SGHDT and CDR2 YYEEEE. Unmatched junction bases numbered 9, after V lost 5 bases and J lost 4 bases. This CDR3 is CASRPSGGGADTQYF. The CDR3 region has the DNA TGTGCCAGCAGACCCTCAGGGGGCGGCGCAGATACGCAGTATTTT. Variable domain in full (rest from reference TRBV5-6 and TRBJ2-3): DAGVTQSPTHLIKTRGQQVTLRCSPKSGHDTVSWYQQALGQGPQFIFQYYEEEERQRGNFPDRFSGHQFPNYSSELNVNALLLGDSALYLCASRPSGGGADTQYFGPGTRLTVL.

The rearrangement uses TRBV5-1 and TRBJ2-3; no firm D call. The CDR3 totals 13 residues. Germline-derived CDR1 and CDR2 are SGHRS and YFSETQ. The V end was cut by 3 bases, the J end by 4 bases, with 9 bases between. Here the CDR3 DNA reads TGCGCCAGCAGCTCGGAGAAATCAGATACGCAGTATTTT. This codes for CASSSEKSDTQYF.

This chain links TRBV7-2 with TRBJ2-1; TRBD2 agrees at 11 bases. In germline, CDR1 is SGHTA, CDR2 FQGNSA. Trimming cost V 3 bases and J 4 bases; bases outside gene matches: 2. The CDR3 contains 15 residues. The CDR3 sequence is CASSFVAGGYNEQFF. The DNA for the CDR3 is TGTGCCAGCAGCTTTGTAGCGGGGGGGTACAATGAGCAGTTCTTC.

The V call is TRBV4-2, the J call TRBJ2-1, with D tentatively TRBD1 (6 bases). Looked up from germline, CDR1 is LGHNA and CDR2 is YNFKEQ. Trimming cost V 5 bases and J 2 bases, with 13 bases left between them. CDR3 length equals 15 residues. The CDR3 reads CASSDTGQPYNEQFF. CDR3 coding DNA: TGTGCCAGCAGCGACACCGGACAGCCCTACAATGAGCAGTTCTTC.

This chain links TRBV7-2 with TRBJ1-2; D is unresolved. Germline-derived CDR1 and CDR2 are SGHTA and FQGNSA. CDR3 length equals 16 residues. Trimming left V 5 bases short and J 3 bases short, with 19 bases between. CDR3 nucleotide sequence: TGTGCCAGCAGCGCCCAACCTCAGGACCTATACTATGGCTACACCTTC. Its translation is CASSAQPQDLYYGYTF.

This chain links TRBV6-5 with TRBJ2-1; unclear D gene. CDR1 and CDR2 (germline): MNHEY, SVGAGI. The length of the CDR3 is 15 residues. V was pared by 6 bases and J by 0 bases, with 12 bases between. The CDR3, as DNA: TGTGCCAGCAGCCATGACACCAACTCCTACAATGAGCAGTTCTTC. It yields the protein CASSHDTNSYNEQFF.

This chain joins TRBV25-1 and TRBJ2-5; 7 positions match TRBD1. Germline V gene data show CDR1 as MGHDK and CDR2 as SYGVNS. Trimming cost V 4 bases and J 1 base; bases outside gene matches: 9. The CDR3 is 16 residues long. Written as DNA, the CDR3 is TGTGCCAGCAGTGTTAACCCAAGGACAGGCCAAGAGACCCAGTACTTC. It translates to CASSVNPRTGQETQYF.

This chain uses TRBV18 with TRBJ1-2; D gene ambiguous. CDR3 size: 16 residues. V dropped 0 bases and J dropped 3 bases, with 14 bases sitting between them. The germline V gene has CDR1 KGHSH and CDR2 LQKENI. CDR3 bases: TGTGCCAGCTCACCACCTCTGTCGAGATCCCACTATGGCTACACCTTC. Its translation is CASSPPLSRSHYGYTF.

This chain connects TRBV5-1 to TRBJ2-5; TRBD1 matches 8 bases. V was pared by 4 bases and J by 4 bases, with 9 bases of the junction left unmatched. CDR1 is SGHRS, CDR2 YFSETQ, per germline. The CDR3 extends over 15 amino acids. CDR3 sequence reads: CASSMAGTGGETQYF. The CDR3 bases are TGCGCCAGCAGCATGGCCGGGACAGGCGGAGAGACCCAGTACTTC.

This chain uses TRBV2 with TRBJ1-4, with 10 bases matching TRBD1. Germline values: CDR1 SNHLY, CDR2 FYNNEI. This CDR3 comprises 11 residues. With 5 bases clipped from V and 13 bases from J, the junction kept 1 base outside the gene matches. CDR3 DNA: TGTGCCAGCAGTCGGGACAGGGGACTGTTTTTT. This codes for CASSRDRGLFF.

The V gene is TRBV5-1, the J gene TRBJ1-1; TRBD1 is a possible D gene (5 bases). CDR1 is SGHRS, CDR2 YFSETQ, per germline. Deletions cut 1 base from V and 0 bases from J, with 10 bases between. The CDR3 totals 15 residues. The CDR3 loop is CASSLRGLMNTEAFF. The CDR3 region has the DNA TGCGCCAGCAGCTTGAGGGGACTTATGAACACTGAAGCTTTCTTT.

This sequence joins TRBV5-1 and TRBJ2-7; TRBD1 is a possible D gene (5 bases). V was clipped by 3 bases and J by 6 bases, with 13 bases between them. From germline, CDR1 is SGHRS and CDR2 YFSETQ. The CDR3 has 13 amino acids. CDR3 protein: CASSSDIASEQYF. CDR3 nucleotides: TGCGCCAGCAGCTCGGACATTGCTAGCGAGCAGTACTTC.

This clone was recorded only once. The V gene is TRBV2, the J gene TRBJ1-1, with TRBD1 as a possible D gene (5 bases). CDR1 and CDR2 (germline): SNHLY, FYNNEI. Between the trimmed V and J ends, which lost 6 bases and 4 bases, there was a span of 15 bases. The CDR3 extends over 14 amino acids. Written as DNA, the CDR3 is TGTGCCAGCAGGCACCCGAAGGGGAGCACTGAAGCTTTCTTT. It codes for CASRHPKGSTEAFF.

Details on this clone: The same CDR3 is also encoded by other DNA sequences in this sample. V is TRBV11-3 and J is TRBJ2-3; D is unresolved. The germline V gene encodes CDR1 SGHNT and CDR2 YENEEA. The CDR3 covers 15 residues. V was pared by 0 bases and J by 1 base, with 8 bases between. The CDR3: CASSLEGGGTDTQYF. CDR3 coding DNA: TGTGCCAGCAGCTTAGAGGGCGGCGGCACAGATACGCAGTATTTT.

Only a few counts were recorded for this clone. The chain uses TRBV27 and TRBJ2-1, with 9 positions matching TRBD2. This CDR3 region has 15 residues. J was trimmed by 11 bases and V by 5 bases; bases with no gene match: 13. The germline V gene has CDR1 MNHEY and CDR2 SMNVEV (reference sequence). This CDR3 reads CASSPTGRGGHKQFF. The CDR3 DNA reads TGTGCCAGCAGTCCCACGGGGCGGGGGGGCCACAAGCAGTTCTTC.